This TCR beta chain came from a study of T cell responses to AZD1222 COVID-19 vaccine. Findings and caveats of the study: Clonal diversity was possibly underestimated, and the donors were mostly white British, with more females.

Sequenced by immunoSEQ multiplex PCR; TCRdb stores in-frame clones only, minus some. This sample yields 85,000 to 130,000 clones, of which approximately 90% are seen a single time; under 20% belongs to the top ten. Concerning this clone: Antigen: not known.

The source material was peripheral blood, sampled on day 0 of AZD1222 vaccination. The clonotype comes from an adult in good health.

The CDR3 DNA is TGTGCCAGCAGTGTTAGAGGGGCGTACGAGCAGTACTTC. Protein product: CASSVRGAYEQYF. This chain links TRBV25-1 with TRBJ2-7; perhaps D is TRBD1 or TRBD2 (5 bases each). The ends were cut back, 4 bases at V and 4 bases at J, with 11 bases in the middle. The CDR3 spans 13 residues. Germline V gives CDR1 MGHDK, CDR2 SYGVNS.